One and the same sample provided the 17 T cell receptor beta chains below, sequenced in a study of blood T cell repertoires in COVID-19. This table comes from immunoSEQ multiplex PCR, and its TCRdb copy is limited to in-frame clones, with some not included. In the table there are 50,000 to 75,000 clones, under 85% of which are singletons. Sequences were obtained from peripheral blood. The receptors stem from a woman at least 80 years old with active or convalescent COVID-19.

This clone has a handful of counts. This chain links TRBV10-3 with TRBJ1-2; D might be TRBD1 (5 bases). Trimming removed 4 bases at V and 7 bases at J, with 19 bases between. This CDR3 has 15 amino acids. Germline-derived CDR1 and CDR2 are ENHRY and SYGVKD. This chain's CDR3 is CAISVGVSGEAGYTF. In DNA form, the CDR3 reads TGTGCCATCAGTGTTGGGGTATCGGGGGAGGCTGGCTACACCTTC.

V gene TRBV5-1 combines with J gene TRBJ1-2, with TRBD1 matching 7 bases. Unmatched junction bases numbered 9, after V lost 1 base and J lost 9 bases. Germline-derived CDR1 and CDR2 are SGHRS and YFSETQ. The CDR3 totals 14 residues. The DNA of the CDR3 is TGCGCCAGCAGCTTGTTTGGGCAGGGGGACCGCTACACCTTC. Its protein product is CASSLFGQGDRYTF. Drawing the rest from reference TRBV5-1 and TRBJ1-2, the complete variable domain is KAGVTQTPRYLIKTRGQQVTLSCSPISGHRSVSWYQQTPGQGLQFLFEYFSETQRNKGNFPGRFSGRQFSNSRSEMNVSTLELGDSALYLCASSLFGQGDRYTFGSGTRLTVV.

The count of this clone is one. The gene calls are TRBV6-5 and TRBJ1-1; 9 positions agree with TRBD1. Germline CDR1 is MNHEY and CDR2 is SVGAGI. Germline trimming cut 6 bases from V and 5 bases from J; bases unmatched to any gene: 7. This CDR3 has 14 residues. The CDR3: CASRQGQGRTEAFF. The DNA of the CDR3 is TGTGCCAGCAGACAGGGACAGGGTAGGACTGAAGCTTTCTTT.

In its sample, this clone was seen once. J is TRBJ2-3 and V is TRBV5-8, with D hard to call. Germline V gene data show CDR1 as SGHTS and CDR2 as YDEGEE. There are 15 residues in the CDR3. V was shortened by 0 bases and J by 1 base, with 9 bases between the two germline ends. CDR3 DNA sequence: TGTGCCAGCAGCTTGGGTTTGCGCGGCACAGATACGCAGTATTTT. Translated: CASSLGLRGTDTQYF.

This chain uses TRBV5-1 with TRBJ1-4, with 7 bases matching TRBD1. Trimming at V came to 5 bases and at J to 0 bases, leaving 4 bases not matched to a gene. Per the germline V gene, CDR1 is SGHRS and CDR2 is YFSETQ. The CDR3 extends over 15 amino acids. The CDR3 sequence: CASRSTGATNEKLFF. The DNA of the CDR3 is TGCGCCAGCAGGTCTACAGGGGCAACTAATGAAAAACTGTTTTTT.

This chain connects TRBV11-2 to TRBJ1-1, with D unclear. The CDR3 length is 14 residues. The V gene lost 2 bases and the J gene lost 5 bases, with 12 bases spanning the gap. The germline CDR1 and CDR2 sequences are SGHAT and FQNNGV. CDR3 nucleotide sequence: TGTGCCAGCAGCTTAAGTCCGGGATCTACTGAAGCTTTCTTT. This codes for CASSLSPGSTEAFF.

The chain combines TRBV21-1 with TRBJ1-3. TRBV21-1 is termed a pseudogene. CDR3 length: 21 residues. The CDR3 nucleotides are TGTGCCAGCAGCAGGTCCCCCCGAGGACCGCGGGGCACCAACTCTGGAAACACCATATATTTT. Translating it yields CASSRSPRGPRGTNSGNTIYF.

The rearrangement joins TRBV28 to TRBJ1-4; 7 bases map to TRBD1. Germline lookup yields CDR1 MDHEN and CDR2 SYDVKM. The CDR3 has 15 amino acids. J gave up 2 bases and V 5 bases, and 5 bases lay outside the gene matches. The CDR3: CASSPAGGTNEKLFF. The CDR3 DNA reads TGTGCCAGCAGTCCGGCAGGGGGGACTAATGAAAAACTGTTTTTT.

V usage is TRBV19 and J usage is TRBJ1-2; D perhaps matches TRBD1 (6 bases). The CDR3 consists of 15 residues. V shed 3 bases and J shed 4 bases, with 15 bases lying between them. Germline lookup yields CDR1 LNHDA and CDR2 SQIVND (reference sequence). CDR3 DNA: TGTGCCAGTAGTATGATGACAGGCCGCTTCTATGGCTACACCTTC. Its translation is CASSMMTGRFYGYTF.

V and J are TRBV20-1 and TRBJ1-5; D remains unclear. V lost 3 bases and J lost 4, with 22 bases in between. The length of the CDR3 is 17 residues. The V gene's germline CDR1 is DFQATT and CDR2 SNEGSKA (reference sequence). CDR3 loop: CSASLRGYWERNQPQHF. As DNA, the CDR3 is TGCAGTGCTAGTCTCCGGGGTTATTGGGAGAGAAATCAGCCCCAGCATTTT.

The rearrangement links TRBV12-3 or TRBV12-4 to TRBJ1-6; TRBD1 is a possible D gene (6 bases). V lost 5 bases and J 10 bases, leaving 12 bases between the germline ends. The CDR3 is 13 amino acids. The CDR3 DNA is TGTGCCAGCAGTCGACAGGAAGGATCACCCCTCCACTTT. Its protein product is CASSRQEGSPLHF.

The CDR3 loop is CASSQDRAGRGGYTF. The CDR3 DNA reads as TGTGCCAGCAGCCAAGACCGGGCAGGGCGGGGTGGCTACACCTTC. This chain links TRBV4-2 with TRBJ1-2; D might be TRBD1 (5 bases). V lost 0 bases and J lost 7, with 15 bases in between. The CDR3 covers 15 residues. Germline assignment: CDR1 LGHNA and CDR2 YNFKEQ.

The rearrangement links TRBV5-6 to TRBJ1-2; D remains unclear. V lost 1 base to trimming and J lost 6 bases, with 4 bases between them. This CDR3 spans 11 amino acids. Germline V gene lookup returns CDR1 SGHDT and CDR2 YYEEEE. CDR3 sequence: CASSLTDGYTF. The CDR3 nucleotides are TGTGCCAGCAGCTTGACAGATGGCTACACCTTC.

V usage is TRBV5-1 and J usage is TRBJ2-5; weak D call: TRBD1 (6 bases). Germline V gene data show CDR1 as SGHRS and CDR2 as YFSETQ. V lost 4 bases, J lost 2 bases, and 12 bases lay in between. There are 14 residues in the CDR3. The CDR3 protein is CASSPGHLQETQYF. As DNA, the CDR3 is TGCGCCAGCAGCCCGGGACACCTACAAGAGACCCAGTACTTC. Based on the CDR3 plus reference TRBV5-1 and TRBJ2-5, the full variable domain is KAGVTQTPRYLIKTRGQQVTLSCSPISGHRSVSWYQQTPGQGLQFLFEYFSETQRNKGNFPGRFSGRQFSNSRSEMNVSTLELGDSALYLCASSPGHLQETQYFGPGTRLLVL.

This chain uses TRBV6-1 with TRBJ1-2; D remains unclear. Germline-derived CDR1 and CDR2 are MNHNS and SASEGT. CDR3 length: 14 residues. The V end lost 2 bases, the J end lost 5 bases, and 12 bases lay between the germline ends. In DNA, the CDR3 is TGTGCCAGCAGTGAAATAAGAATGAGTTATGGCTACACCTTC. As protein: CASSEIRMSYGYTF.

V is TRBV5-1 and J is TRBJ2-1; 7 positions agree with TRBD2. The trim removed 0 bases at V and 4 bases at J, leaving 4 bases unmatched. This CDR3 is 15 amino acids long. Germline assignment: CDR1 SGHRS and CDR2 YFSETQ. The CDR3 DNA is TGCGCCAGCAGCTTGGCAGCGGGAACTTACAATGAGCAGTTCTTC. The encoded protein is CASSLAAGTYNEQFF.

J is TRBJ2-3 and V is TRBV7-2, with 9 bases aligning to TRBD2. J was trimmed by 3 bases and V by 2 bases; bases with no gene match: 12. The CDR3 totals 18 residues. CDR1 and CDR2 (germline): SGHTA, FQGNSA. This chain's CDR3 is CASSLFGASGVLTDTQYF. The CDR3 nucleotides read TGTGCCAGCAGCTTATTTGGGGCTAGCGGGGTCCTAACAGATACGCAGTATTTT.